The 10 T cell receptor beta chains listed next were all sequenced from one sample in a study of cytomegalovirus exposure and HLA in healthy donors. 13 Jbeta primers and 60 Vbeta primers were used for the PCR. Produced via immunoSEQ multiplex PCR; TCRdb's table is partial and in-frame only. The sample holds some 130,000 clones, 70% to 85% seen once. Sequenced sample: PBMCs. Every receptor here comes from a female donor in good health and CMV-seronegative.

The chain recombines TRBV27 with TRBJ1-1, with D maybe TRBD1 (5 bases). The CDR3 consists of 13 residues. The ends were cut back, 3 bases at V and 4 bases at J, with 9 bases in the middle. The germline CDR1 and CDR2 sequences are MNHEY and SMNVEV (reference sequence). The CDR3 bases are TGTGCCAGCAGTTTGGGAACAGGCACTGAAGCTTTCTTT. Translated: CASSLGTGTEAFF.

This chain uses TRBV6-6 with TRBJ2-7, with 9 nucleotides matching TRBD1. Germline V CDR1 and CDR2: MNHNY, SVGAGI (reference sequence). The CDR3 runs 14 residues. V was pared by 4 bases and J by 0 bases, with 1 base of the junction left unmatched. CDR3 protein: CASSSTGGSYEQYF. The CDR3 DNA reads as TGTGCCAGCAGTTCGACAGGGGGCTCCTACGAGCAGTACTTC.

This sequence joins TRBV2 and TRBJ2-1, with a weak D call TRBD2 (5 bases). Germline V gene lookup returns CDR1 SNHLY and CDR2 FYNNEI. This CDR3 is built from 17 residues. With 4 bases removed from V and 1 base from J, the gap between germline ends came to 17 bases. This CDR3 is CASSAGITPRSYNEQFF. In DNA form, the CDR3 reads TGTGCCAGCAGTGCCGGGATCACCCCCAGGTCCTACAATGAGCAGTTCTTC. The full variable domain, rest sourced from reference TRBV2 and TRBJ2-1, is EPEVTQTPSHQVTQMGQEVILRCVPISNHLYFYWYRQILGQKVEFLVSFYNNEISEKSEIFDDQFSVERPDGSNFTLKIRSTKLEDSAMYFCASSAGITPRSYNEQFFGPGTRLTVL.

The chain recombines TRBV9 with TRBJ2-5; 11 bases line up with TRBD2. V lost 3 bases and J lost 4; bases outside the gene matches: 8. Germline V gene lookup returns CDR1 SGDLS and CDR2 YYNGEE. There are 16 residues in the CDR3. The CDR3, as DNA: TGTGCCAGCAGCGCCCTGGGGACTAGCGGAGCAGAGACCCAGTACTTC. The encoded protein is CASSALGTSGAETQYF.

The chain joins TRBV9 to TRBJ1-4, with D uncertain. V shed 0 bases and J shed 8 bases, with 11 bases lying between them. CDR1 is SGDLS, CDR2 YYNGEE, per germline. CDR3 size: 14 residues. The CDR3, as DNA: TGTGCCAGCAGCGTAGCCGGGAGTAACGAAAAACTGTTTTTT. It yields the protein CASSVAGSNEKLFF.

For the CDR3, the DNA is TGTGCCAGCAGTTACTCGAGGCAGGGGCACTATGGCTACACCTTC. It codes for CASSYSRQGHYGYTF. The rearrangement links TRBV6-5 to TRBJ1-2; tentatively, D is TRBD1 (6 bases). The CDR3 covers 15 residues. CDR1 and CDR2 (germline): MNHEY, SVGAGI. The V gene lost 0 bases and the J gene lost 3 bases, with 11 bases spanning the gap.

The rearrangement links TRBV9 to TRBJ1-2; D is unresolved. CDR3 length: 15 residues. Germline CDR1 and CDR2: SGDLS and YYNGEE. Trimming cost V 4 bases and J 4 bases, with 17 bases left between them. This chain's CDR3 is CASSSSLKRAYGYTF. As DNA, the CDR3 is TGTGCCAGCAGCTCCTCACTTAAGAGAGCCTATGGCTACACCTTC.

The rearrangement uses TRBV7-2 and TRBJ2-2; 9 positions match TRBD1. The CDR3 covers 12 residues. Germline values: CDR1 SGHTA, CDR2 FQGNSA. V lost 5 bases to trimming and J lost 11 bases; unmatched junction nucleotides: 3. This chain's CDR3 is CASSQDRGELFF. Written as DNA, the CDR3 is TGTGCCAGCAGCCAGGACAGGGGTGAGCTGTTTTTT.

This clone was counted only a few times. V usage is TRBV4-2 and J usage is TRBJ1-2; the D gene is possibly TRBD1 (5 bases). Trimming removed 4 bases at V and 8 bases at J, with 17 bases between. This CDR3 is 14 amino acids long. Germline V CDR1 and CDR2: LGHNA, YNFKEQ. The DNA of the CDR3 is TGTGCCAGCAGCCGGGAGGGGAATTCAGGCGGCTACACCTTC. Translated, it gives CASSREGNSGGYTF.

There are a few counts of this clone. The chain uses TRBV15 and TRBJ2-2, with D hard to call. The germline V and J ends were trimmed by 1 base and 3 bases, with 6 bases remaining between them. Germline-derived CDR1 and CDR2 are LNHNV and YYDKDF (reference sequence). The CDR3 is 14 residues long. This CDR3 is CATSRVQDTGELFF. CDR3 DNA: TGTGCCACCAGCAGAGTGCAGGACACCGGGGAGCTGTTTTTT. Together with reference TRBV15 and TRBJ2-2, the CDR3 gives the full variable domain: DAMVIQNPRYQVTQFGKPVTLSCSQTLNHNVMYWYQQKSSQAPKLLFHYYDKDFNNEADTPDNFQSRRPNTSFCFLDIRSPGLGDTAMYLCATSRVQDTGELFFGEGSRLTVL.